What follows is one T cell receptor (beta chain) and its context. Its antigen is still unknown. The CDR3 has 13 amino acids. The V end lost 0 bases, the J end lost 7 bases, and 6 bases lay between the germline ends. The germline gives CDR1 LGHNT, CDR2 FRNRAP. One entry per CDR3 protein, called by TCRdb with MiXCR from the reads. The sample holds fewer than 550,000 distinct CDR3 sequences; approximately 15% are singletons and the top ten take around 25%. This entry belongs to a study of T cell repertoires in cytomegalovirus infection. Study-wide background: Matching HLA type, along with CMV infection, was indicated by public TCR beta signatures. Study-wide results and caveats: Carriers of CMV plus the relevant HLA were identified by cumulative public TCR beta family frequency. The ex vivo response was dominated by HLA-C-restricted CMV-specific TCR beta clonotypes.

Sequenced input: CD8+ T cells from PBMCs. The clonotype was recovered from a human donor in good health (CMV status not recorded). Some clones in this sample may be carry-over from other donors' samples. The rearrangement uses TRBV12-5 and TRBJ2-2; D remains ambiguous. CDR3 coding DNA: TGTGCTAGTGGTTTGGTACTGAGCGGGGAGCTGTTTTTT. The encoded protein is CASGLVLSGELFF.